This T cell receptor beta chain was sequenced in a study of PD-1 blockade in mismatch repair-deficient tumors. Study details: Enrolled about 2012-2016, patients had progressing, pretreated mismatch repair-deficient cancers of approximately 13 types. Study-wide points: After pembrolizumab, tumor-resident clones rose rapidly, then generally contracted before radiologic responses.

As regards this clone: As yet, its antigen is unknown.

Libraries were prepared by immunoSEQ multiplex PCR; TCRdb keeps only in-frame clonotypes and omits some of them. The sample yields tens of thousands of clones, about four fifths seen once. Every patient had mismatch repair deficiency by PCR or immunohistochemistry. TCR sequencing covered a few patients who responded to pembrolizumab. The material was peripheral blood, obtained 4 weeks after starting pembrolizumab. This TCR was recovered from an adult with mismatch repair-deficient cancer.

The CDR3 protein is CASSHPMLPGANVLTF. CDR3 nucleotide sequence: TGCGCCAGCAGCCACCCCATGCTTCCTGGGGCCAACGTCCTGACTTTC. The rearrangement links TRBV4-1 to TRBJ2-6; D unresolved. The V end was cut by 3 bases, the J end by 2 bases, with 11 bases between. Germline CDR1 reads MGHRA; CDR2 reads YSYEKL. The CDR3 loop spans 16 amino acids.